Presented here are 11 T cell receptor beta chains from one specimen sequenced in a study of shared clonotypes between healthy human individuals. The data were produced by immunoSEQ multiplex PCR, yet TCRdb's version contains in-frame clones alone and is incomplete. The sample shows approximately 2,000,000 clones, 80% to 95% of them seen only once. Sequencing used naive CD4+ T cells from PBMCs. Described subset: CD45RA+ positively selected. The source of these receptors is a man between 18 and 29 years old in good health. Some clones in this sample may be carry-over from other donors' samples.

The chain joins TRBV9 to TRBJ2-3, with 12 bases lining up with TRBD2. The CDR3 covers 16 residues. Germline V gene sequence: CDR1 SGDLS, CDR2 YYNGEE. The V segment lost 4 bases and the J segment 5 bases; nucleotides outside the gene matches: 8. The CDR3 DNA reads TGTGCCAGCAGCCCCCGTCTAGCGGGAGGGCGAGATACGCAGTATTTT. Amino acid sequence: CASSPRLAGGRDTQYF.

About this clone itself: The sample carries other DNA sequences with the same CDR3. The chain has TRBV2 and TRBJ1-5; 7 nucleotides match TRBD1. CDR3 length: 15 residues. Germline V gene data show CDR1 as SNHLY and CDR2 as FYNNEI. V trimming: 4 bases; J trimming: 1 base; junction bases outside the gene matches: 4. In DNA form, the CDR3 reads TGTGCCAGCAGTGGGCCAGGGGGAAGCAATCAGCCCCAGCATTTT. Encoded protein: CASSGPGGSNQPQHF. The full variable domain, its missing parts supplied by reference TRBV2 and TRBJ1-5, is EPEVTQTPSHQVTQMGQEVILRCVPISNHLYFYWYRQILGQKVEFLVSFYNNEISEKSEIFDDQFSVERPDGSNFTLKIRSTKLEDSAMYFCASSGPGGSNQPQHFGDGTRLSIL.

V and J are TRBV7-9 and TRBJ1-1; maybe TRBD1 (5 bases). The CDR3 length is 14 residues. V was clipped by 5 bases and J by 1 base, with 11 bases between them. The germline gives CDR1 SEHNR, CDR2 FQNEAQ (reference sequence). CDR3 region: CASSVRGANTEAFF. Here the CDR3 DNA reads TGTGCCAGCAGCGTGAGGGGTGCGAACACTGAAGCTTTCTTT.

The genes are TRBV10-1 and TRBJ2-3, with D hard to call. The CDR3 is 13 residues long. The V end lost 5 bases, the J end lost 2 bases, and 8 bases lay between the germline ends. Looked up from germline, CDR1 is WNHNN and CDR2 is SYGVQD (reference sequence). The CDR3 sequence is CASSPIPTDTQYF. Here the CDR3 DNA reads TGCGCCAGCAGTCCGATCCCCACAGATACGCAGTATTTT.

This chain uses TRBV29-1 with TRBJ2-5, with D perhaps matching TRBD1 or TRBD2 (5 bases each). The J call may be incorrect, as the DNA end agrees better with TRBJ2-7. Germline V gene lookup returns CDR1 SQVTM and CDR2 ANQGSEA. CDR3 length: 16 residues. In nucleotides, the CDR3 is TGCAGCGTTGACGACAGTAGTTACTGGGGGTCCTACGAGCAGTACTTC. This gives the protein CSVDDSSYWGSYEQYF.

This chain's CDR3 is CASSQEPGQGLANYGYTF. CDR3 DNA: TGTGCCAGCAGCCAAGAGCCAGGACAGGGATTAGCTAACTATGGCTACACCTTC. The chain has TRBV4-2 and TRBJ1-2, with 8 bases identical to TRBD1. The V gene end was trimmed by 0 bases and the J gene end by 0 bases; junction bases not matched to a gene: 9. Germline lookup yields CDR1 LGHNA and CDR2 YNFKEQ. The CDR3 runs to 18 residues.

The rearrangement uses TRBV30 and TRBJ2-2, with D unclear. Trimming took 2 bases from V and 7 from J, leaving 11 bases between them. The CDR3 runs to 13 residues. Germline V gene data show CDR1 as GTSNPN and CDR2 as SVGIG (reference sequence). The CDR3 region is CAWSSGSGGELFF. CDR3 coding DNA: TGTGCCTGGAGTTCTGGGTCGGGCGGGGAGCTGTTTTTT.

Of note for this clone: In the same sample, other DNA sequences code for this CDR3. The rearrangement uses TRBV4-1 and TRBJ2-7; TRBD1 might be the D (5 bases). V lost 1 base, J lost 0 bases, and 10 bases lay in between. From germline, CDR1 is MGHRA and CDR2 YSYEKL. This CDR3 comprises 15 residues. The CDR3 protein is CASSQGGQSSYEQYF. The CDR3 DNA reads TGCGCCAGCAGCCAAGGGGGCCAGAGCTCCTACGAGCAGTACTTC.

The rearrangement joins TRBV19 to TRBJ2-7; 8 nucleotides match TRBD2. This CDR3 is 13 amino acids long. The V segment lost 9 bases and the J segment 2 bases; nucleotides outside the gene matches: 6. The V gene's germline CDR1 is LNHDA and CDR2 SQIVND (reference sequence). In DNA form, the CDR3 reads TGTGCCAGATACAGCGGGAGAGCCTACGAGCAGTACTTC. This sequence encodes CARYSGRAYEQYF.

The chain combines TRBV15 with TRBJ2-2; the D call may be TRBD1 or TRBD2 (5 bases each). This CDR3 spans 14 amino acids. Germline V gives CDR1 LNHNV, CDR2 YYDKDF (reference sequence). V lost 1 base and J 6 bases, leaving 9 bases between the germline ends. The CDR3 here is CATSRVWGSGELFF. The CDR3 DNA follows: TGTGCCACCAGCAGAGTTTGGGGGTCCGGGGAGCTGTTTTTT. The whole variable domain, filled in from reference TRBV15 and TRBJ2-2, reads DAMVIQNPRYQVTQFGKPVTLSCSQTLNHNVMYWYQQKSSQAPKLLFHYYDKDFNNEADTPDNFQSRRPNTSFCFLDIRSPGLGDTAMYLCATSRVWGSGELFFGEGSRLTVL.

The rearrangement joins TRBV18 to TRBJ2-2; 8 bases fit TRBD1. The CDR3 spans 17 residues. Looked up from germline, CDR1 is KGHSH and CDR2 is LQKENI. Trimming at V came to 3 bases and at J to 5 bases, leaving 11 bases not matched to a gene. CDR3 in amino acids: CASSPTMTGDLTGELFF. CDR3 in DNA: TGTGCCAGCTCACCCACTATGACAGGGGATTTGACCGGGGAGCTGTTTTTT.